Listed here is a single T cell receptor beta chain. The antigen is undetermined. Pools of viral peptides were used by the ViraFEST assay to expand antigen-specific CD4+ T cells ahead of sequencing. Subsequent to 10 days of culture, CD4+ T cells were isolated. The infection with SARS-CoV-2 (confirmed by PCR) occurred in this person between March and December 2020. Each person got two doses of an mRNA SARS-CoV-2 vaccine, BNT162b2 or mRNA-1273. Repertoires were generated with immunoSEQ multiplex PCR, while TCRdb's copy carries only in-frame clones and drops some. The sample shows 13,000 to 15,000 clones, 76% of them seen only once. Between the trimmed V and J ends, which lost 4 bases and 10 bases, there was a span of 23 bases. This CDR3 is built from 15 residues. CDR1 and CDR2 from the germline V gene are SGHKS and YYEKEE (reference sequence). This sample stems from a study of vaccination effects on CD4 cells after COVID-19.

The specimen comprised CD4+ T cells from PBMCs cultured with HCoV-NL63 spike peptides, sampled after COVID-19 vaccination. The chain uses TRBV5-5 and TRBJ1-1; the D gene is possibly TRBD1 (6 bases). This receptor was taken from a human donor who had a prior SARS-CoV-2 infection. In DNA, the CDR3 is TGTGCCAGCAGCCCGACCGCAGGGGATGGGAGGGGAGCTTTCTTT. This sequence encodes CASSPTAGDGRGAFF.